Below are 20 T cell receptor beta chains sequenced from a single sample in a study of blood T cell repertoires in COVID-19 (dated by TCRdb to about 2020). Libraries were prepared through the immunoSEQ multiplex PCR assay. TCRdb took over this immuneACCESS table, retaining in-frame rearrangements with V and J assigned. Such tables are incomplete; in checked studies, under half of the missing clones stem from an unresolved V gene, and the remainder is unexplained. Present in this sample are about 210,000 clones, 84% of which were seen just once. About 9.7% of the sample goes to the ten largest clones. Sequenced input: peripheral blood. The receptor source for this set is a man aged 45 to 65 with active or convalescent COVID-19.

The chain joins TRBV9 to TRBJ2-2; 12 nucleotides agree with TRBD2. CDR1 is SGDLS, CDR2 YYNGEE, per germline. The CDR3 is made up of 16 amino acids. V lost 0 bases and J lost 7; bases outside the gene matches: 4. This CDR3 is CASSVGLAGVDGELFF. The CDR3, as DNA: TGTGCCAGCAGCGTAGGACTAGCGGGAGTTGACGGGGAGCTGTTTTTT.

The DNA of the CDR3 is TGTGCCAGCAGCTTTACACCTGGAAACACCATATATTTT. Protein product: CASSFTPGNTIYF. V is TRBV6-6 and J is TRBJ1-3, with unresolved D. Trimming removed 6 bases at V and 2 bases at J, with 8 bases between. This CDR3 has 13 amino acids. Looked up from germline, CDR1 is MNHNY and CDR2 is SVGAGI (reference sequence).

This clone was detected only once. The chain is built from TRBV5-1 and TRBJ2-2, with D possibly TRBD2 on 5 matching bases. Germline values: CDR1 SGHRS, CDR2 YFSETQ. The CDR3 sequence is 15 residues long. V lost 0 bases and J 7 bases, leaving 13 bases between the germline ends. CDR3 nucleotide sequence: TGCGCCAGCAGCTTGGTCCCCGGGAATGACGGGGAGCTGTTTTTT. Translation gives CASSLVPGNDGELFF.

The chain is built from TRBV3-1 (or the pseudogene TRBV3-2) and TRBJ2-5; tentative D call: TRBD2 (6 bases). The CDR3 contains 12 residues. V dropped 3 bases and J dropped 10 bases, with 12 bases sitting between them. Germline CDR1 LGHDT, CDR2 YNNKEL (reference sequence). In nucleotides, the CDR3 is TGTGCCAGCAGCCAGGCCGGGGGAGACCAGTACTTC. It yields the protein CASSQAGGDQYF.

The V and J genes are TRBV7-8 and TRBJ1-5; TRBD1 matches 9 bases. Germline V gene data show CDR1 as SGHVS and CDR2 as FQNEAQ. The trim removed 5 bases at V and 7 bases at J, leaving 12 bases unmatched. This CDR3 spans 16 amino acids. CDR3 sequence (DNA): TGTGCCAGCAGCGCTACTACCGGGACAGGGCGGCAGCCCCAGCATTTT. Encoded protein: CASSATTGTGRQPQHF. Based on the CDR3 plus reference TRBV7-8 and TRBJ1-5, the full variable domain is GAGVSQSPRYKVAKRGQDVALRCDPISGHVSLFWYQQALGQGPEFLTYFQNEAQLDKSGLPSDRFFAERPEGSVSTLKIQRTQQEDSAVYLCASSATTGTGRQPQHFGDGTRLSIL.

Only one count was recorded for this clone. V gene TRBV25-1 combines with J gene TRBJ1-1, with D uncertain. V was pared by 4 bases and J by 0 bases, with 12 bases between. This CDR3 has 15 amino acids. Germline V gene lookup returns CDR1 MGHDK and CDR2 SYGVNS. The CDR3 DNA reads TGTGCCAGCAGTGGAGGGATGGGAATGAACACTGAAGCTTTCTTT. Protein: CASSGGMGMNTEAFF.

This sequence joins TRBV7-3 and TRBJ1-1; D perhaps matches TRBD1 (6 bases). V was shortened by 5 bases and J by 4 bases, with 17 bases between the two germline ends. This CDR3 has 15 amino acids. Germline V gives CDR1 SGHTA, CDR2 FQGTGA. This CDR3 reads CASSQQGSGSTEAFF. DNA of the CDR3: TGTGCCAGCAGCCAACAGGGTTCGGGGAGCACTGAAGCTTTCTTT.

This clone ranks as medium-sized. The V call is TRBV7-9, the J call TRBJ2-1; 9 bases map to TRBD1. V gave up 5 bases and J gave up 6 bases; unmatched junction bases: 8. The CDR3 spans 15 residues. Germline V lookup: CDR1 SEHNR, CDR2 FQNEAQ (reference sequence). DNA of the CDR3: TGTGCCAGCAGCCCCGGGACAGGGTTTTTCAATGAGCAGTTCTTC. Its translation is CASSPGTGFFNEQFF.

A few counts support this clone. The rearrangement uses TRBV27 and TRBJ2-2; no reliable D call. V was pared by 7 bases and J by 5 bases, with 17 bases between. Germline loops: CDR1 MNHEY, CDR2 SMNVEV (reference sequence). The CDR3 length is 15 residues. The CDR3 sequence is CASTPGQAITGELFF. The CDR3 coding sequence is TGTGCCAGCACGCCTGGGCAGGCTATTACCGGGGAGCTGTTTTTT.

The chain combines TRBV15 with TRBJ2-2; possibly TRBD2 for D (5 bases). CDR3 length: 16 residues. Germline CDR1 LNHNV, CDR2 YYDKDF (reference sequence). The V and J ends lost 5 bases and 6 bases respectively, with 19 bases between them. The CDR3 nucleotides are TGTGCCACCAGCTTCCTCTCCGGAGGCAACGCCGGGGAGCTGTTTTTT. The encoded protein is CATSFLSGGNAGELFF.

J is TRBJ2-1 and V is TRBV7-8; TRBD2 might be the D (5 bases). Germline lookup yields CDR1 SGHVS and CDR2 FQNEAQ. The ends were cut back, 1 base at V and 8 bases at J, with 12 bases in the middle. The CDR3 consists of 14 residues. The CDR3 sequence: CASSLGENSHEQFF. The CDR3 DNA reads TGTGCCAGCAGCTTAGGGGAGAATAGTCATGAGCAGTTCTTC.

The chain has TRBV7-2 and TRBJ1-2, with 10 nucleotides matching TRBD1. The trim removed 4 bases at V and 7 bases at J, leaving 3 bases unmatched. The CDR3 runs 13 residues. From germline, CDR1 is SGHTA and CDR2 FQGNSA. CDR3 in amino acids: CASSSRQGAGYTF. The DNA for the CDR3 is TGTGCCAGCAGCTCCCGACAGGGGGCTGGCTACACCTTC. The variable domain in full, with the rest retrieved from reference TRBV7-2 and TRBJ1-2, is GAGVSQSPSNKVTEKGKDVELRCDPISGHTALYWYRQSLGQGLEFLIYFQGNSAPDKSGLPSDRFSAERTGGSVSTLTIQRTQQEDSAVYLCASSSRQGAGYTFGSGTRLTVV.

The rearrangement joins TRBV4-1 to TRBJ1-1; D possibly corresponds to TRBD1 (6 bases). There are 14 residues in the CDR3. Per the germline V gene, CDR1 is MGHRA and CDR2 is YSYEKL. Trimming stripped 4 bases from V and 8 bases from J, with 17 bases between. In nucleotides, the CDR3 is TGCGCCAGCAGCCGCTCAGGGGCCGGGAGGGAAGCTTTCTTT. This codes for CASSRSGAGREAFF.

Only one count was recorded for this clone. The chain is built from TRBV19 and TRBJ1-2; a weak D match, TRBD1 (6 bases). This CDR3 is 14 amino acids long. Trimming pared 5 bases from V and 1 base from J, leaving 11 bases between. Germline V gene sequence: CDR1 LNHDA, CDR2 SQIVND (reference sequence). The CDR3, as DNA: TGTGCCAGTAGTCCACGGACAGATAACTATGGCTACACCTTC. It specifies CASSPRTDNYGYTF.

The chain carries TRBV7-2 and TRBJ1-4; 10 bases agree with TRBD1. Germline V gene lookup returns CDR1 SGHTA and CDR2 FQGNSA. This CDR3 is built from 16 residues. The V and J ends lost 3 bases and 3 bases, in that order; junction bases with no gene match: 4. CDR3 nucleotide sequence: TGTGCCAGCAGCTTGAGACAGGGGGCAGCTAATGAAAAACTGTTTTTT. Residues: CASSLRQGAANEKLFF.

The CDR3 sequence is CASRGGYLSGNTIYF. CDR3 coding DNA: TGTGCCAGTAGGGGAGGGTACCTCTCTGGAAACACCATATATTTT. V is TRBV28 and J is TRBJ1-3, with D possibly matching TRBD1 (5 bases). V shed 9 bases and J shed 0 bases, with 15 bases lying between them. This CDR3 contains 15 residues. Germline V gives CDR1 MDHEN, CDR2 SYDVKM.

The J gene is TRBJ1-1, the V gene TRBV5-1; no reliable D call. Germline values: CDR1 SGHRS, CDR2 YFSETQ. The CDR3 has 14 residues. Between the trimmed V and J ends, which lost 4 bases and 1 base, there was a span of 11 bases. The CDR3 region is CASSARGENTEAFF. CDR3 bases: TGCGCCAGCAGCGCCCGGGGTGAGAACACTGAAGCTTTCTTT.

This chain joins TRBV28 and TRBJ1-6, with D perhaps TRBD1 (5 bases). The CDR3 extends over 13 amino acids. The germline CDR1 and CDR2 sequences are MDHEN and SYDVKM. Trimming took 7 bases from V and 8 from J, leaving 12 bases between them. CDR3 amino acids: CASIQRGDSPLHF. In nucleotides, the CDR3 is TGTGCCAGCATCCAACGGGGGGATTCACCCCTCCACTTT.

This rearrangement joins TRBV4-1 to TRBJ2-4, with 10 bases lining up with TRBD2. Germline CDR1 reads MGHRA; CDR2 reads YSYEKL. Trimming took 1 base from V and 2 from J; bases not matched to a gene: 8. This CDR3 is 18 amino acids long. The CDR3: CASSQGVLAGVTKNIQYF. The CDR3, as DNA: TGCGCCAGCAGCCAAGGTGTGCTAGCGGGAGTTACCAAAAACATTCAGTACTTC.

The chain employs TRBV5-1 and TRBJ2-3, with 9 bases identical to TRBD2. The CDR3 consists of 16 residues. Germline CDR1 and CDR2: SGHRS and YFSETQ. Trimming removed 2 bases from V and 7 bases from J; junction bases left unmatched: 11. The CDR3, as DNA: TGCGCCAGCAGCTTAGGACCTGCTAGCGGGATAAATACGCAGTATTTT. The encoded protein is CASSLGPASGINTQYF. Together with reference TRBV5-1 and TRBJ2-3, the CDR3 gives the full variable domain: KAGVTQTPRYLIKTRGQQVTLSCSPISGHRSVSWYQQTPGQGLQFLFEYFSETQRNKGNFPGRFSGRQFSNSRSEMNVSTLELGDSALYLCASSLGPASGINTQYFGPGTRLTVL.